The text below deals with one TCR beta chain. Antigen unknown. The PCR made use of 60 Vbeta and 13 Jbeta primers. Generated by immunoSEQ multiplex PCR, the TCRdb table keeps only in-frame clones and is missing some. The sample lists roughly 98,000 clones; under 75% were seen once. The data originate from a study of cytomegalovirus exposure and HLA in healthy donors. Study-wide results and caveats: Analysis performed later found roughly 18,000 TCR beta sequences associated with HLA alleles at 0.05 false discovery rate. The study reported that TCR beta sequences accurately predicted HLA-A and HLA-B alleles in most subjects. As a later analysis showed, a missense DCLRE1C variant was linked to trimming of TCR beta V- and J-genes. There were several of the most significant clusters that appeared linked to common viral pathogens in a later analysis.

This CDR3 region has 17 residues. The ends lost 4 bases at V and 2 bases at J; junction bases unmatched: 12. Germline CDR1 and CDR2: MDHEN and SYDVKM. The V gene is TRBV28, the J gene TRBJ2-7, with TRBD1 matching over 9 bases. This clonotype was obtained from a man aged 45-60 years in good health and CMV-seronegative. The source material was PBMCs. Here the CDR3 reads CASSSSRGQGGTYEQYF. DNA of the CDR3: TGTGCCAGCAGTTCTTCCCGGGGACAGGGAGGGACCTACGAGCAGTACTTC.